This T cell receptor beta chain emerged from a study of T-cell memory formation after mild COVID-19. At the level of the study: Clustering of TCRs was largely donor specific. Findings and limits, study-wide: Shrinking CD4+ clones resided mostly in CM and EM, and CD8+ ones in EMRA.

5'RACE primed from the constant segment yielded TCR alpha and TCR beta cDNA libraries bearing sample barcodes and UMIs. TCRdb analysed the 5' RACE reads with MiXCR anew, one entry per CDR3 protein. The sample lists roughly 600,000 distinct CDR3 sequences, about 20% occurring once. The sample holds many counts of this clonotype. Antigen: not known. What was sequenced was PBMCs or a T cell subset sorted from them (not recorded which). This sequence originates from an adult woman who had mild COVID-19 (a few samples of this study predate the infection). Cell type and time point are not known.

The CDR3 nucleotides are TGCGCCAGCAGCCTTTCCGGGACAGTTAACACTGAAGCTTTCTTT. Encoded protein: CASSLSGTVNTEAFF. The V call is TRBV5-1, the J call TRBJ1-1, with TRBD1 identical over 7 bases. Germline V CDR1 and CDR2: SGHRS, YFSETQ. The CDR3 loop spans 15 amino acids. V shed 4 bases, J shed 2 bases, and the junction held 8 bases outside the gene matches.